This TCR beta chain was documented in a study of blood T cell repertoires in COVID-19. About the study: The study drew acute and convalescent COVID-19 samples from the United States, Italy and Spain.

Individuals aged about 18 to 100 years were recruited from fewer than 30 US areas. Per the original methods: Reference gene primer amplification in the assay estimated nucleated cell counts. Sequenced by immunoSEQ multiplex PCR; TCRdb stores in-frame clones only, minus some. The V and J calls and clone size were taken over from that table, and D and trimming were inferred from the DNA. The data show about 250,000 clones, around 90% seen once. This clonotype originated in a woman aged 25-40 years with acute COVID-19. Sequenced sample: PBMCs or T cells enriched from blood (not recorded which).

The CDR3 reads CATLAETDTQYF. DNA for the CDR3: TGTGCTACGCTCGCGGAGACAGATACGCAGTATTTT. The J gene is TRBJ2-3, the V gene TRBV27; D call uncertain. This CDR3 region has 12 residues. Per germline, CDR1 MNHEY and CDR2 SMNVEV (reference sequence).